The rows below give T cell receptor beta chains drawn from one sample of a study of shared clonotypes between healthy human individuals. Libraries were prepared by immunoSEQ multiplex PCR; TCRdb keeps only in-frame clonotypes and omits some of them. The sample consists of roughly 1,600,000 clones, less than 99% of them appearing once. Input material: naive CD4+ T cells sorted from blood. The receptors come from a man aged 25 to 45 in good health. Each CDR3 is given with its conserved first and last residue. D genes are given only for firm matches. Clone size, where shown, is once, few, many, or a class for clones that have expanded.

V	D	J	size	DNA	CDR3
TRBV18	TRBD2	TRBJ2-3	-	TGTGCCAGCTCACGACCGGGACTAGCGTCGGCAGATACGCAGTATTTT	CASSRPGLASADTQYF
TRBV5-1	-	TRBJ2-3	-	TGCGCCAGCAGCTTGGGGACACTTATCACAGATACGCAGTATTTT	CASSLGTLITDTQYF
TRBV28	-	TRBJ1-2	once	TGTGCCAGCAGTTTAACAGGTGGCTACACCTTC	CASSLTGGYTF
TRBV30	-	TRBJ1-2	-	TGTGCCTCGACGGGGGGGCTAATCTATGGCTACACCTTC	CASTGGLIYGYTF
TRBV5-1	-	TRBJ2-1	-	TGCGCCAGCAGCGGGGCTTCCTACAATGAGCAGTTCTTC	CASSGASYNEQFF
TRBV25-1	-	TRBJ2-7	-	TGTGCCAGCAGTGATATCAGATCTGAGCAGTACTTC	CASSDIRSEQYF
TRBV5-1	TRBD1	TRBJ2-1	-	TGCGCCAGCAGCCCCCAGATAGGGACAGCCCACAATGAGCAGTTCTTC	CASSPQIGTAHNEQFF
TRBV18	-	TRBJ2-7	-	TGTGCCAGCTCACTACGACAGGCCTCCTCCTACGAGCAGTACTTC	CASSLRQASSYEQYF
TRBV7-9	TRBD2	TRBJ2-5	-	TGTGCCAGCGGCTATACTAGCGGTGAAGAGACCCAGTACTTC	CASGYTSGEETQYF
TRBV28	-	TRBJ2-3	once	TGTGCCAGCAGTTTGCCGGGCACGCAGTATTTT	CASSLPGTQYF
TRBV5-5	TRBD1	TRBJ2-1	-	TGTGCCACGCCCGGGACAGGGGGATCTAATGAGCAGTTCTTC	CATPGTGGSNEQFF
TRBV13	-	TRBJ2-2	-	TGTGCCAGCAGCTTAGGTTCATGGACCGGGGAGCTGTTTTTT	CASSLGSWTGELFF
TRBV18	TRBD2	TRBJ2-2	-	TGTGCCAGCTCACCACCGTCTAGCGGGAGGGCCGGGGAGCTGTTTTTT	CASSPPSSGRAGELFF
TRBV5-8	TRBD1	TRBJ1-3	once	TGTGCCAGCAGCCTGGGACAGCACTCTGGAAACACCATATATTTT	CASSLGQHSGNTIYF
TRBV19	-	TRBJ2-7	-	TGTGCCAGTAGTATAGTCCCACAGGGTTACGAGCAGTACTTC	CASSIVPQGYEQYF
TRBV15	-	TRBJ1-2	-	TGTGCCACCAGCAGAGCTGTCCAGGGAGACTATGGCTACACCTTC	CATSRAVQGDYGYTF
TRBV7-2	-	TRBJ2-3	-	TGTGCCAGCAGCCCCGCCCTAGCGACGAGGACAGATACGCAGTATTTT	CASSPALATRTDTQYF
TRBV27	-	TRBJ1-5	-	TGTGCCAGCAGTTTAAGGCAGGGGCCAGGGCAGCCCCAGCATTTT	CASSLRQGPGQPQHF
TRBV2	TRBD1	TRBJ2-1	-	TGTGCCAGCAGTCGAGCGGGACAGGGGACTGATGAGCAGTTCTTC	CASSRAGQGTDEQFF
TRBV19	-	TRBJ2-1	-	TGTGCCAGTAGTATATTAGGGCCGAGCGACAATGAGCAGTTCTTC	CASSILGPSDNEQFF
TRBV9	-	TRBJ2-2	-	TGTGCCAGCAAGTCAGGAGTTGGTACCGGGGAGCTGTTTTTT	CASKSGVGTGELFF
TRBV5-1	-	TRBJ2-3	-	TGCGCCAGCAGCGGTCTCAGCGGGCAGGATACGCAGTATTTT	CASSGLSGQDTQYF
TRBV18	-	TRBJ2-2	-	TGTGCCAGCTCACCATTGGATGCGAACACCGGGGAGCTGTTTTTT	CASSPLDANTGELFF
TRBV11-2	-	TRBJ2-2	-	TGTGCCAGCAGGTCAGCCAGCACAACGATGCCCGGGGAGCTGTTTTTT	CASRSASTTMPGELFF
TRBV29-1	-	TRBJ2-7	-	TGCAGCGTTGAATTAATGTCTCGCTACGAGCAGTACTTC	CSVELMSRYEQYF
TRBV6-6	-	TRBJ2-7	once	TGTGCCAGCAGTTCGACACTGTACGAGCAGTACTTC	CASSSTLYEQYF
TRBV10-3	TRBD2	TRBJ2-7	-	TGTGCCACCCGGGAGCCATTAGCGGGTAGCTCCTACGAGCAGTACTTC	CATREPLAGSSYEQYF
TRBV20-1	-	TRBJ1-1	-	TGCAGTGCTAGATGGGCCACTGAAGCTTTCTTT	CSARWATEAFF